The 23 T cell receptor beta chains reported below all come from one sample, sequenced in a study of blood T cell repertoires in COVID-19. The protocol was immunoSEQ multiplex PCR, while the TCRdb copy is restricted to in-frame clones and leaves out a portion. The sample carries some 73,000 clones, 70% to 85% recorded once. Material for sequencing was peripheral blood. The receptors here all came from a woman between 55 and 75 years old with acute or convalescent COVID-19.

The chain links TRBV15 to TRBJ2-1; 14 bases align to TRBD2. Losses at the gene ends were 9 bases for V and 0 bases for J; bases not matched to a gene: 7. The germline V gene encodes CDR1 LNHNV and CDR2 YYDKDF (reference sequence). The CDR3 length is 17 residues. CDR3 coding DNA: TGTGCCACAGGACTAGCGGGGGGCCGTAGCTCCTACAATGAGCAGTTCTTC. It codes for CATGLAGGRSSYNEQFF.

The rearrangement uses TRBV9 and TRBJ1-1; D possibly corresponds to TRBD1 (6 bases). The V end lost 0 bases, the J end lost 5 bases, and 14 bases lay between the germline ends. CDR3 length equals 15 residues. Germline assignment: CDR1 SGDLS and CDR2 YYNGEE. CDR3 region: CASSVGLQGRTEAFF. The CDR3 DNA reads TGTGCCAGCAGCGTAGGTTTACAGGGTCGGACTGAAGCTTTCTTT.

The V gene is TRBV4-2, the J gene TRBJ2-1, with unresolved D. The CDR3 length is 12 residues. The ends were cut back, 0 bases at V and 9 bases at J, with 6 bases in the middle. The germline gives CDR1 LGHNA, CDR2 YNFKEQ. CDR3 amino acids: CASSQELSEQFF. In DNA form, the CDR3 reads TGTGCCAGCAGCCAAGAATTGAGTGAGCAGTTCTTC.

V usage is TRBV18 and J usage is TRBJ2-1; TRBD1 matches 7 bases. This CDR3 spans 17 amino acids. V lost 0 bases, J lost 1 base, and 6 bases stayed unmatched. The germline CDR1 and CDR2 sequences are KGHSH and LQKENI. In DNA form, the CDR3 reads TGTGCCAGCTCACCACCGGTTTCACAGGGGTCCTACAATGAGCAGTTCTTC. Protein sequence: CASSPPVSQGSYNEQFF.

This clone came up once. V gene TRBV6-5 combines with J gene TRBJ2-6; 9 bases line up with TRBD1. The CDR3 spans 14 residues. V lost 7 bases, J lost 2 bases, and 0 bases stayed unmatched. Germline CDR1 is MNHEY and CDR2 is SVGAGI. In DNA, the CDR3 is TGTGCCAGCAACAGGGGGCCTGGGGCCAACGTCCTGACTTTC. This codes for CASNRGPGANVLTF.

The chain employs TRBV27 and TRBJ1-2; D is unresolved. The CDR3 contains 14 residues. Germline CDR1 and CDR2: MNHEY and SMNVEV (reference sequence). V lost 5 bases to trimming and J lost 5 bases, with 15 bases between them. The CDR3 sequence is CASSRGGPGYGYTF. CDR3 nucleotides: TGTGCCAGCAGTCGTGGCGGGCCGGGGTATGGCTACACCTTC.

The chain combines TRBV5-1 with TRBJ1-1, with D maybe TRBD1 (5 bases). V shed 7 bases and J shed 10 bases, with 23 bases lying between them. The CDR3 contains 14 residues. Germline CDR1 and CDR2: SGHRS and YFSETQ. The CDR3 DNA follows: TGCGCCAGCGCTGACGGTTCAGGGTTAGGCCGAGCTTTCTTT. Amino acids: CASADGSGLGRAFF. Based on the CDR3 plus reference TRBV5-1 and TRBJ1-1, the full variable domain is KAGVTQTPRYLIKTRGQQVTLSCSPISGHRSVSWYQQTPGQGLQFLFEYFSETQRNKGNFPGRFSGRQFSNSRSEMNVSTLELGDSALYLCASADGSGLGRAFFGQGTRLTVV.

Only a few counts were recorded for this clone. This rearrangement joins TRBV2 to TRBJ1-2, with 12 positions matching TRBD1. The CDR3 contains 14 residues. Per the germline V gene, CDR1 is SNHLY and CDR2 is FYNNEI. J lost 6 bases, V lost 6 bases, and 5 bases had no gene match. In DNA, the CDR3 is TGTGCCAGCAGGAGGGACAGGGGGCTCCATGGCTACACCTTC. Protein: CASRRDRGLHGYTF.

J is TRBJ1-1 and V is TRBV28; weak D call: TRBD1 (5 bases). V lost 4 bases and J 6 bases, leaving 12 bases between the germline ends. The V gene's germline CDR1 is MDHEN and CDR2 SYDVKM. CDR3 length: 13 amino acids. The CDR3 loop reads CASSWGGRAEAFF. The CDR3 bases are TGTGCCAGCAGTTGGGGGGGAAGGGCTGAAGCTTTCTTT.

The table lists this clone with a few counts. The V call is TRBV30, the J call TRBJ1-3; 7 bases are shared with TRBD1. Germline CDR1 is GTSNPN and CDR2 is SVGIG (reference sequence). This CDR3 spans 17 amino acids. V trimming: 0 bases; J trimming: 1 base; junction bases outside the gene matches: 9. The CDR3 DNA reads TGTGCCTGGAGTGTCACAGGGGTAAGAGGTTCTGGAAACACCATATATTTT. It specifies CAWSVTGVRGSGNTIYF.

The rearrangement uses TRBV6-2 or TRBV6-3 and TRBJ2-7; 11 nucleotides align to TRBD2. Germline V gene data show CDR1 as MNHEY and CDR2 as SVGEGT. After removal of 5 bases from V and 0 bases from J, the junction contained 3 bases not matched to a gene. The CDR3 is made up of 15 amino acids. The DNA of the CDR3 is TGTGCCAGCAGTCGTACTAGCGGGGGCTCCTACGAGCAGTACTTC. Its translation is CASSRTSGGSYEQYF.

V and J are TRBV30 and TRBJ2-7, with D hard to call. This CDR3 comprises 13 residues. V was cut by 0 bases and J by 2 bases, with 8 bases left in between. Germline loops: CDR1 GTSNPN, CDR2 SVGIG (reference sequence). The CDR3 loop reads CAWSVVPTYEQYF. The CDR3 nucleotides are TGTGCCTGGAGTGTAGTCCCTACCTACGAGCAGTACTTC.

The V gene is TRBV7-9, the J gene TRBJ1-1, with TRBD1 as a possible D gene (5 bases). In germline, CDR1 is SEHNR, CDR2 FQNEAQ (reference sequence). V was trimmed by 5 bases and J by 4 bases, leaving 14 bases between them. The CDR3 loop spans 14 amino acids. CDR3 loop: CASSADRFATEAFF. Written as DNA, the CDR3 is TGTGCCAGCAGCGCTGACAGATTCGCCACTGAAGCTTTCTTT.

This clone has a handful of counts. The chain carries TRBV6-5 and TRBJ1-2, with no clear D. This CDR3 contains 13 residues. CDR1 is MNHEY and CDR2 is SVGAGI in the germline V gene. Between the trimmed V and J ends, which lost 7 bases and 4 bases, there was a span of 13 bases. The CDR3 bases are TGTGCCAGCACCCCGGGATTCCCCTATGGCTACACCTTC. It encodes CASTPGFPYGYTF.

CDR3 sequence (DNA): TGCGCCAGCAGCTCCGCTACAGGGAATAATTCACCCCTCCACTTT. Protein: CASSSATGNNSPLHF. The gene calls are TRBV5-1 and TRBJ1-6, with D perhaps TRBD1 (6 bases). V dropped 3 bases and J dropped 5 bases, with 12 bases sitting between them. The CDR3 spans 15 residues. Looked up from germline, CDR1 is SGHRS and CDR2 is YFSETQ. Together with reference TRBV5-1 and TRBJ1-6, the CDR3 gives the full variable domain: KAGVTQTPRYLIKTRGQQVTLSCSPISGHRSVSWYQQTPGQGLQFLFEYFSETQRNKGNFPGRFSGRQFSNSRSEMNVSTLELGDSALYLCASSSATGNNSPLHFGNGTRLTVT.

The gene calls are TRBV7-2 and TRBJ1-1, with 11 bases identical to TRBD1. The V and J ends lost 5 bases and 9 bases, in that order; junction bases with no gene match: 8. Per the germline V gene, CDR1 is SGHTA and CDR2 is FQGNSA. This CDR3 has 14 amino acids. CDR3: CASSDRTGGSQAFF. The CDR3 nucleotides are TGTGCCAGCAGCGACAGGACAGGGGGCTCGCAAGCTTTCTTT.

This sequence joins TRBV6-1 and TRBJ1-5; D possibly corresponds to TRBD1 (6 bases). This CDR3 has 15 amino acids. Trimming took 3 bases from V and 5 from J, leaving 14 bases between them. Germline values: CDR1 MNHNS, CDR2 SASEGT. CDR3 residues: CASSELGAVYQPQHF. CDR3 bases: TGTGCCAGCAGTGAGTTGGGGGCTGTATATCAGCCCCAGCATTTT.

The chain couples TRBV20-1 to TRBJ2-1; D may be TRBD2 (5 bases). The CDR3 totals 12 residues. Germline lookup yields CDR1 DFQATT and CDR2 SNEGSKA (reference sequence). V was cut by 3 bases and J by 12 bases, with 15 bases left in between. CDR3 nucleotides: TGCAGTGCTAGTGGCGCTAGCTATGGGCAGTTCTTC. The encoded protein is CSASGASYGQFF.

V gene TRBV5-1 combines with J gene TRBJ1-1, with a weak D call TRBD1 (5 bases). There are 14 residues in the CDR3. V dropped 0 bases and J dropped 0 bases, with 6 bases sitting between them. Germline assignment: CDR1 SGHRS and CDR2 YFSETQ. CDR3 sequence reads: CASSLDRLNTEAFF. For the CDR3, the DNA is TGCGCCAGCAGCTTGGACAGGTTGAACACTGAAGCTTTCTTT.

Here the CDR3 DNA reads TGTGCCAGCTACGACAGGGACTCCTACGAGCAGTACTTC. Translation: CASYDRDSYEQYF. J is TRBJ2-7 and V is TRBV28; 7 positions agree with TRBD1. The junction had 4 bases not matched to a gene; V was cut back by 8 bases and J by 0 bases. The CDR3 covers 13 residues. In germline, CDR1 is MDHEN, CDR2 SYDVKM.

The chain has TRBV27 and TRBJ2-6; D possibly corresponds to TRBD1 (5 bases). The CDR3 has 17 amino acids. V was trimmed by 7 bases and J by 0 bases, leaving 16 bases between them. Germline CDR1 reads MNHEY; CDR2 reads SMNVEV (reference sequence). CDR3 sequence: CASTKRGPVSGANVLTF. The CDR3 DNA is TGTGCCAGCACTAAAAGGGGTCCGGTCTCTGGGGCCAACGTCCTGACTTTC.

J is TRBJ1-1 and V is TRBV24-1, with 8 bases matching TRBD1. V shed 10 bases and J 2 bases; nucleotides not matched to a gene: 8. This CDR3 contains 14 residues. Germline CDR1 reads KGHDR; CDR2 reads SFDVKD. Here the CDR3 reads CATRQTGVNTEAFF. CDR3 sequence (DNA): TGTGCCACTAGACAGACAGGGGTCAACACTGAAGCTTTCTTT.

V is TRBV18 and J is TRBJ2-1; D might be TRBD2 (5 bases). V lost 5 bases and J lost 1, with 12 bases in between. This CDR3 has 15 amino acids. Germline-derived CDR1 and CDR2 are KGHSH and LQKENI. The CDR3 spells CASSSRVRSYNEQFF. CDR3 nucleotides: TGTGCCAGCTCATCGAGGGTGAGATCCTACAATGAGCAGTTCTTC. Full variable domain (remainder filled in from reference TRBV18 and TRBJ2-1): NAGVMQNPRHLVRRRGQEARLRCSPMKGHSHVYWYRQLPEEGLKFMVYLQKENIIDESGMPKERFSAEFPKEGPSILRIQQVVRGDSAAYFCASSSRVRSYNEQFFGPGTRLTVL.